A selection of T cell receptor beta chains follows, all from one sample in a study of blood T cell repertoires in COVID-19. The data were produced by immunoSEQ multiplex PCR, yet TCRdb's version contains in-frame clones alone and is incomplete. Of fewer than 200,000 clones listed, more than 70% are singletons. Sequenced material: PBMCs or T cells enriched from blood (not recorded which). Source of these receptors: a man aged 60 to 75 who had recovered from COVID-19. Each CDR3 is given with its conserved first and last residue. D genes are given only for firm matches. Some rows mark clone size as missing; the rest say once, few, many or name a class of expanded clone.

>TRBD1|TRBV15|TRBJ2-2|-
CATSPRTGANTGELFF
TGTGCCACCAGCCCAAGGACAGGGGCGAACACCGGGGAGCTGTTTTTT
>-|TRBV2|TRBJ2-2|-
CASSGRLSNTGELFF
TGTGCCAGCAGTGGGAGACTCTCGAACACCGGGGAGCTGTTTTTT
>-|TRBV5-4|TRBJ1-1|-
CASSLDHSNTEAFF
TGTGCCAGCAGCTTGGATCACAGCAACACTGAAGCTTTCTTT
>-|TRBV5-5|TRBJ1-5|few
CASSFTGTLGDQPQHF
TGTGCCAGCAGCTTTACAGGGACACTCGGGGATCAGCCCCAGCATTTT
>-|TRBV11-2|TRBJ2-3|-
CASSLVWTRGTDTQYF
TGTGCCAGCAGCTTAGTCTGGACCAGGGGCACAGATACGCAGTATTTT
>-|TRBV28|TRBJ2-2|-
CASSLSFGELFF
TGTGCCAGCAGTCTATCCTTCGGGGAGCTGTTTTTT
>-|TRBV4-1|TRBJ2-7|-
CASSQEREFSYEQYF
TGCGCCAGCAGCCAAGAGAGGGAGTTCTCCTACGAGCAGTACTTC
>TRBD1|TRBV28|TRBJ2-7|-
CASSLRDSYSYEQYF
TGTGCCAGCAGTTTGAGGGACAGTTACTCCTACGAGCAGTACTTC
>TRBD1|TRBV5-1|TRBJ2-5|-
CASSMAGTDQETQYF
TGCGCCAGCAGCATGGCCGGGACAGACCAAGAGACCCAGTACTTC
>TRBD1|TRBV7-3|TRBJ2-1|-
CASSPGQSYNEQFF
TGTGCCAGCAGCCCGGGACAGTCTTACAATGAGCAGTTCTTC
>-|TRBV6-5|TRBJ2-7|-
CASSYEGGSYEQYF
TGTGCCAGCAGTTATGAAGGGGGATCATACGAGCAGTACTTC
>-|TRBV28|TRBJ2-7|-
CASSTLAPYEQYF
TGTGCCAGTTCGACCCTAGCTCCCTACGAGCAGTACTTC
>-|TRBV11-2|TRBJ1-6|-
CASSLRSYNSPLHF
TGTGCCAGCAGCTTACGCTCCTATAATTCACCCCTCCACTTT
>-|TRBV5-4|TRBJ2-6|few
CASSLDPGSGANVLTF
TGTGCCAGCAGCTTGGATCCGGGCTCTGGGGCCAACGTCCTGACTTTC
>-|TRBV7-2|TRBJ2-5|-
CASSSTRGTFQETQYF
TGTGCCAGCAGCTCCACCAGGGGTACCTTTCAAGAGACCCAGTACTTC
>-|TRBV11-2|TRBJ1-6|-
CASSSERDSPLHF
TGTGCCAGCAGCTCAGAGAGGGATTCACCCCTCCACTTT
>TRBD1|TRBV5-1|TRBJ2-7|-
CAGRDRTYEQYF
TGCGCCGGGCGGGACAGGACCTACGAGCAGTACTTC
>-|TRBV30|TRBJ2-1|-
CAWSGVFAINEQFF
TGTGCCTGGAGTGGAGTGTTTGCTATCAATGAGCAGTTCTTC
>TRBD1|TRBV4-1|TRBJ1-6|many
CASSQEEGALNNSPLHF
TGCGCCAGCAGCCAAGAAGAGGGGGCCTTAAATAATTCACCCCTCCACTTT
>TRBD1|TRBV28|TRBJ1-1|-
CASDRGFSEAFF
TGTGCCAGTGACAGGGGTTTTAGTGAAGCTTTCTTT
>-|TRBV24-1|TRBJ2-3|-
CATSNTDTQYF
TGTGCCACCTCAAACACAGATACGCAGTATTTT
>TRBD1|TRBV7-2|TRBJ1-2|-
CASSADRAYGYTF
TGTGCCAGCAGCGCCGACAGGGCGTATGGCTACACCTTC